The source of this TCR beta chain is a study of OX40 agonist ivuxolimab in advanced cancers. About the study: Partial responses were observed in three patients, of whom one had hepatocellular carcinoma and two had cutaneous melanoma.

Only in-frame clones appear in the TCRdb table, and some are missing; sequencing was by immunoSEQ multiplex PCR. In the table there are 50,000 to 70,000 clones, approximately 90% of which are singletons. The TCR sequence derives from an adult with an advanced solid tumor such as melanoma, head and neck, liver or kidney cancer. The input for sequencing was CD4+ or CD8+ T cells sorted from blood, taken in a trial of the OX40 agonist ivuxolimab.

The CDR3 sequence: CASSVSSGSYEQFF. CDR3 in DNA: TGTGCCAGCAGTGTGTCTAGCGGGAGCTATGAGCAGTTCTTC. The V and J genes are TRBV6-1 and TRBJ2-1; 10 bases are shared with TRBD2. Germline values: CDR1 MNHNS, CDR2 SASEGT. The CDR3 runs to 14 residues. V gave up 4 bases and J gave up 8 bases; unmatched junction bases: 5.